A single sample gave rise to the 10 T cell receptor beta chains below, sequenced in a study of T cell responses to AZD1222 COVID-19 vaccine. The table came from immunoSEQ multiplex PCR; TCRdb's copy has only in-frame clones and leaves some out. Found here are over 85,000 clones, around nine tenths of them singletons; the top ten hold 2% to 2.5%. The specimen was peripheral blood, collected 28 days after the second AZD1222 dose. Receptors were obtained from an adult who received the AZD1222 COVID-19 vaccine.

This rearrangement joins TRBV19 to TRBJ2-1; weak D call: TRBD2 (5 bases). The germline V gene has CDR1 LNHDA and CDR2 SQIVND (reference sequence). The V gene lost 3 bases and the J gene lost 1 base, with 10 bases spanning the gap. This CDR3 spans 15 amino acids. Written as DNA, the CDR3 is TGTGCCAGTAGTATGACGGGGTTATCCTACAATGAGCAGTTCTTC. Amino acid sequence: CASSMTGLSYNEQFF.

This clone was counted once. This rearrangement joins TRBV5-1 to TRBJ2-5; D gene ambiguous. Germline V CDR1 and CDR2: SGHRS, YFSETQ. V lost 6 bases and J 1 base, leaving 13 bases between the germline ends. The length of the CDR3 is 14 residues. CDR3 nucleotide sequence: TGCGCCAGCATGTCCACCTCCGTCCAAGAGACCCAGTACTTC. Translating gives CASMSTSVQETQYF.

The chain links TRBV24-1 to TRBJ1-5; TRBD1 is a possible D gene (6 bases). Germline V gene lookup returns CDR1 KGHDR and CDR2 SFDVKD. The V end lost 3 bases, the J end lost 6 bases, and 20 bases lay between the germline ends. The CDR3 covers 17 residues. Written as DNA, the CDR3 is TGTGCCACCAGTGATCTTTCAGGGCCCAGGGGAACTCAGCCCCAGCATTTT. This gives the protein CATSDLSGPRGTQPQHF.

This CDR3 is CASSLVGVDGSPLHF. CDR3 nucleotide sequence: TGTGCCAGCAGTTTAGTTGGGGTGGACGGTTCACCCCTCCACTTT. The chain combines TRBV27 with TRBJ1-6; D remains ambiguous. CDR1 is MNHEY and CDR2 is SMNVEV in the germline V gene (reference sequence). Trimming shortened V by 2 bases and J by 9 bases, and 14 bases separated the two germline ends. The length of the CDR3 is 15 residues.

The J gene is TRBJ2-5, the V gene TRBV6-5, with a weak D call TRBD1 (5 bases). Germline values: CDR1 MNHEY, CDR2 SVGAGI. The length of the CDR3 is 13 residues. Trimming pared 4 bases from V and 4 bases from J, leaving 10 bases between. CDR3 sequence: CASSSVQGETQYF. As DNA, the CDR3 is TGTGCCAGCAGTTCTGTTCAGGGAGAGACCCAGTACTTC.

The rearrangement uses TRBV7-2 and TRBJ2-7; 8 positions agree with TRBD2. Germline V gene lookup returns CDR1 SGHTA and CDR2 FQGNSA. V was clipped by 5 bases and J by 7 bases; unmatched bases: 10. CDR3 size: 14 residues. In DNA form, the CDR3 reads TGTGCCAGCAGCCCGGGGGGGGCCCGGCTTGAGCAGTACTTC. This codes for CASSPGGARLEQYF.

The chain has TRBV4-3 and TRBJ2-4; 13 bases line up with TRBD2. J was trimmed by 0 bases and V by 0 bases; bases with no gene match: 14. The CDR3 is 22 amino acids. Germline values: CDR1 LGHNA, CDR2 YSLEER. CDR3 in DNA: TGCGCCAGCAGCCAAGATGCGATGACTAGCGGGGGGATCCGGCTAGCCAAAAACATTCAGTACTTC. Its translation is CASSQDAMTSGGIRLAKNIQYF.

The gene calls are TRBV7-6 and TRBJ2-3, with D uncertain. The CDR3 has 14 amino acids. Trimming cost V 5 bases and J 4 bases, with 13 bases left between them. Germline assignment: CDR1 SGHVS and CDR2 FNYEAQ. For the CDR3, the DNA is TGTGCCAGCAGCCCAAGGACCGGGCCAGATACGCAGTATTTT. As protein: CASSPRTGPDTQYF.

The V and J genes are TRBV4-2 and TRBJ1-1; 11 positions agree with TRBD1. The CDR3 totals 15 residues. V gave up 3 bases and J gave up 4 bases; unmatched junction bases: 4. The germline CDR1 and CDR2 sequences are LGHNA and YNFKEQ. The DNA for the CDR3 is TGTGCCAGCAGCCAGGAGGACAGGGGGCTCACTGAAGCTTTCTTT. Translating it yields CASSQEDRGLTEAFF.

This chain connects TRBV19 to TRBJ1-5; a possible D gene is TRBD1 (6 bases). The CDR3 contains 15 residues. V lost 7 bases to trimming and J lost 2 bases, with 15 bases between them. CDR1 and CDR2 (germline): LNHDA, SQIVND (reference sequence). The CDR3 sequence: CASKDEGVGNQPQHF. The CDR3 DNA is TGTGCCAGTAAGGATGAGGGGGTCGGCAATCAGCCCCAGCATTTT.